Sequencing of this TCR beta chain was carried out in a study of immune characterization of retroperitoneal liposarcoma. TCRdb re-derived calls from the PCR reads in MiXCR, one entry per CDR3 protein. The data contain over 15,000 distinct CDR3 sequences, around two fifths of them seen just once; the ten biggest clones take up about 7%. This clonotype was recorded once. The CDR3 consists of 16 residues. Looked up from germline, CDR1 is LGHNA and CDR2 is YSLEER. V lost 4 bases, J lost 3 bases, and 17 bases lay in between. This clonotype was obtained from a male donor with retroperitoneal liposarcoma. V gene TRBV4-3 combines with J gene TRBJ2-3, with D possibly matching TRBD1 (6 bases). Sequencing was done on a sample of blood. CDR3 sequence: CASSPGGGRATDTQYF. The CDR3 coding sequence is TGCGCCAGCAGCCCGGGTGGGGGCAGGGCTACAGATACGCAGTATTTT.